Below, 26 T cell receptor beta chains from the same sample are listed, as sequenced in a study of shared clonotypes between healthy human individuals (dated by TCRdb to 2018 to 2021). The protocol used for the library was the immunoSEQ multiplex PCR assay. TCRdb obtained this table from immuneACCESS and retained in-frame rearrangements with V and J assigned. These tables miss some clones; where compared with another copy, unresolved V genes account for less than half of the shortfall, and the remainder is unexplained. The sample includes roughly 2.6 million clones, with approximately 90% observed a single time. The ten largest clones take up over 0.12% of the sample. The sequenced material came from naive CD4+ T cells sorted from blood. The sample's cell subset or site label is to be understood as: CD45RA+ positively selected. The source of these receptors is a man younger than 30 in good health.

The genes are TRBV11-3 and TRBJ1-3; D gene ambiguous. V was cut by 9 bases and J by 3 bases, with 12 bases left in between. Germline V gives CDR1 SGHNT, CDR2 YENEEA. The CDR3 length is 13 residues. Here the CDR3 reads CARQEDGGNTIYF. Written as DNA, the CDR3 is TGTGCCAGACAAGAGGACGGTGGAAACACCATATATTTT.

This chain uses TRBV5-1 with TRBJ2-7; 8 bases are shared with TRBD1. CDR1 is SGHRS and CDR2 is YFSETQ in the germline V gene. This CDR3 contains 14 residues. The V segment lost 4 bases and the J segment 2 bases; nucleotides outside the gene matches: 5. CDR3 sequence (DNA): TGCGCCAGCAGCGAGACAGGGGCGCCCTACGAGCAGTACTTC. This codes for CASSETGAPYEQYF. The full variable domain, in which reference TRBV5-1 and TRBJ2-7 provide the parts outside the CDR3, is KAGVTQTPRYLIKTRGQQVTLSCSPISGHRSVSWYQQTPGQGLQFLFEYFSETQRNKGNFPGRFSGRQFSNSRSEMNVSTLELGDSALYLCASSETGAPYEQYFGPGTRLTVT.

To note about this clone: In the same sample, other DNA sequences code for this CDR3. The chain recombines TRBV7-8 with TRBJ2-7; D unclear. The CDR3 loop spans 13 amino acids. Deletions cut 2 bases from V and 2 bases from J, with 7 bases between. CDR1 and CDR2 from the germline V gene are SGHVS and FQNEAQ. The CDR3 protein is CASSLPATYEQYF. The CDR3 nucleotides read TGTGCCAGCAGCTTACCCGCGACCTACGAGCAGTACTTC.

The rearrangement uses TRBV11-1 and TRBJ2-5; weak D call: TRBD2 (6 bases). Trimming pared 5 bases from V and 5 bases from J, leaving 12 bases between. There are 13 residues in the CDR3. Germline CDR1 and CDR2: SGHAT and FQDESV (reference sequence). CDR3 DNA sequence: TGTGCCAGCAGCACGGGACTTTCTGAGACCCAGTACTTC. Its protein is CASSTGLSETQYF.

The V gene is TRBV6-6, the J gene TRBJ1-1; 8 bases align to TRBD1. The CDR3 contains 15 residues. The germline CDR1 and CDR2 sequences are MNHNY and SVGAGI (reference sequence). Trimming took 6 bases from V and 1 from J; bases not matched to a gene: 7. CDR3 nucleotide sequence: TGTGCCAGCAGACTCAGGGGGCAGGGGAACACTGAAGCTTTCTTT. This codes for CASRLRGQGNTEAFF.

The V and J genes are TRBV7-9 and TRBJ2-3, with D perhaps TRBD1 (7 bases). The V gene lost 2 bases and the J gene lost 5 bases, with 14 bases spanning the gap. From germline, CDR1 is SEHNR and CDR2 FQNEAQ (reference sequence). This CDR3 region has 15 residues. The CDR3 loop is CASSLFPRGEDTQYF. CDR3 nucleotide sequence: TGTGCCAGCAGCTTATTCCCCAGGGGGGAAGATACGCAGTATTTT.

The V and J genes are TRBV5-4 and TRBJ2-5, with TRBD2 matching over 14 bases. The J call could be wrong; TRBJ2-7 is a better fit for the DNA end. CDR3 size: 18 residues. The V gene's germline CDR1 is SGHNT and CDR2 YYREEE (reference sequence). The CDR3 DNA follows: TGTGCCAGCAGCCCGACTAGCGGGGGGGCCCAACCTCCTTACGAGCAGTACTTC. It yields the protein CASSPTSGGAQPPYEQYF.

The chain carries TRBV5-1 and TRBJ2-1, with 9 bases that match TRBD2. This CDR3 is built from 16 residues. Germline V lookup: CDR1 SGHRS, CDR2 YFSETQ. V lost 4 bases, J lost 6 bases, and 11 bases stayed unmatched. DNA for the CDR3: TGCGCCAGCAGCAGTTTAGCGGGGGAGCCTTCCAATGAGCAGTTCTTC. This translates into CASSSLAGEPSNEQFF. The variable domain in full, completed from reference TRBV5-1 and TRBJ2-1, reads KAGVTQTPRYLIKTRGQQVTLSCSPISGHRSVSWYQQTPGQGLQFLFEYFSETQRNKGNFPGRFSGRQFSNSRSEMNVSTLELGDSALYLCASSSLAGEPSNEQFFGPGTRLTVL.

The rearrangement joins TRBV5-8 to TRBJ2-5; D possibly corresponds to TRBD2 (5 bases). The CDR3 is 16 residues long. Trimming stripped 5 bases from V and 3 bases from J, with 20 bases between. CDR1 and CDR2 from the germline V gene are SGHTS and YDEGEE. The CDR3 DNA sequence: TGTGCCAGCAGTTCTGAGCGGAGTCGAATCAAAGAGACCCAGTACTTC. This codes for CASSSERSRIKETQYF.

The chain links TRBV7-9 to TRBJ1-3; D perhaps matches TRBD1 (5 bases). In germline, CDR1 is SEHNR, CDR2 FQNEAQ (reference sequence). The CDR3 runs to 16 residues. V was cut by 3 bases and J by 3 bases, with 15 bases left in between. CDR3 coding DNA: TGTGCCAGCAGCTTTCTCCTGGGGGAAGATGGAAACACCATATATTTT. Protein product: CASSFLLGEDGNTIYF. Together with reference TRBV7-9 and TRBJ1-3, the CDR3 gives the full variable domain: DTGVSQNPRHKITKRGQNVTFRCDPISEHNRLYWYRQTLGQGPEFLTYFQNEAQLEKSRLLSDRFSAERPKGSFSTLEIQRTEQGDSAMYLCASSFLLGEDGNTIYFGEGSWLTVV.

The rearrangement links TRBV7-2 to TRBJ1-2; D is uncertain. CDR1 and CDR2 (germline): SGHTA, FQGNSA. V gave up 5 bases and J gave up 3 bases, with 13 bases separating them. The CDR3 is made up of 14 amino acids. The CDR3 region is CASSLVGTDYGYTF. CDR3 in DNA: TGTGCCAGCAGCCTAGTCGGAACGGACTATGGCTACACCTTC. The variable domain in full, with the rest retrieved from reference TRBV7-2 and TRBJ1-2, is GAGVSQSPSNKVTEKGKDVELRCDPISGHTALYWYRQSLGQGLEFLIYFQGNSAPDKSGLPSDRFSAERTGGSVSTLTIQRTQQEDSAVYLCASSLVGTDYGYTFGSGTRLTVV.

This clone was counted a few times. One base away lies a much larger clone, so this may be a sequencing read error. This CDR3 is also generated by other DNA sequences in the sample. In DNA form, the CDR3 reads TGTGCCAGCAGCTTAGGGGGGACCCAGTACTTC. It codes for CASSLGGTQYF. The V call is TRBV11-2, the J call TRBJ2-5; no firm D call. Trimming cost V 1 base and J 7 bases, with 4 bases left between them. Germline CDR1 reads SGHAT; CDR2 reads FQNNGV. The length of the CDR3 is 11 residues.

The genes are TRBV18 and TRBJ2-5; 7 bases match TRBD2. The germline V gene has CDR1 KGHSH and CDR2 LQKENI. This CDR3 region has 17 residues. V lost 0 bases and J lost 5; bases outside the gene matches: 12. CDR3 nucleotides: TGTGCCAGCTCACCACCGGGACTCCGGGGAGGGAGTGAGACCCAGTACTTC. It encodes CASSPPGLRGGSETQYF. Using reference TRBV18 and TRBJ2-5 for the parts outside the CDR3, the full variable domain is NAGVMQNPRHLVRRRGQEARLRCSPMKGHSHVYWYRQLPEEGLKFMVYLQKENIIDESGMPKERFSAEFPKEGPSILRIQQVVRGDSAAYFCASSPPGLRGGSETQYFGPGTRLLVL.

The genes are TRBV5-1 and TRBJ2-7; D remains ambiguous. This CDR3 is built from 16 residues. Germline CDR1 and CDR2: SGHRS and YFSETQ. V lost 4 bases and J lost 4, with 21 bases in between. CDR3 protein: CASSPGSHPPYYEQYF. CDR3 nucleotide sequence: TGCGCCAGCAGCCCAGGATCTCATCCCCCTTATTACGAGCAGTACTTC.

V usage is TRBV28 and J usage is TRBJ2-2, with 10 bases aligning to TRBD2. Germline loops: CDR1 MDHEN, CDR2 SYDVKM. This CDR3 contains 16 residues. The ends lost 5 bases at V and 3 bases at J; junction bases unmatched: 6. As DNA, the CDR3 is TGTGCCAGCAGTGGAAGCGGGAGGGCGGACACCGGGGAGCTGTTTTTT. It yields the protein CASSGSGRADTGELFF.

This clone was picked up one time. Other nucleotide sequences from this sample produce the same CDR3. This chain joins TRBV5-1 and TRBJ2-3; D remains ambiguous. This CDR3 has 14 residues. V was clipped by 0 bases and J by 2 bases, with 7 bases between them. CDR1 SGHRS and CDR2 YFSETQ come from the germline V gene. The CDR3 reads CASSLGGFTDTQYF. The CDR3 bases are TGCGCCAGCAGCTTGGGGGGTTTCACAGATACGCAGTATTTT.

A single count supports this clone. The V gene is TRBV5-1, the J gene TRBJ2-7, with 10 bases matching TRBD1. The CDR3 loop spans 15 amino acids. The germline gives CDR1 SGHRS, CDR2 YFSETQ. The V gene end was trimmed by 8 bases and the J gene end by 6 bases; junction bases not matched to a gene: 14. The CDR3 DNA reads TGCGCCAGTAATCCCCTGGGACAGGGGCTTGGCGAGCAGTACTTC. Translated, it gives CASNPLGQGLGEQYF. Supplemented by reference TRBV5-1 and TRBJ2-7, the full variable domain reads KAGVTQTPRYLIKTRGQQVTLSCSPISGHRSVSWYQQTPGQGLQFLFEYFSETQRNKGNFPGRFSGRQFSNSRSEMNVSTLELGDSALYLCASNPLGQGLGEQYFGPGTRLTVT.

The chain uses TRBV6-1 and TRBJ2-1; tentative D call: TRBD1 (6 bases). From germline, CDR1 is MNHNS and CDR2 SASEGT. Trimming took 7 bases from V and 8 from J, leaving 18 bases between them. The CDR3 is 14 amino acids. The CDR3 sequence: CASKGVVVNHEQFF. The DNA of the CDR3 is TGTGCCAGCAAGGGGGTAGTCGTAAATCATGAGCAGTTCTTC.

The DNA of the CDR3 is TGTGCCAGCAGTTACGTAGGGACAGGGGGAGACGAGCAGTACTTC. Its protein product is CASSYVGTGGDEQYF. The genes are TRBV6-5 and TRBJ2-7; 11 bases match TRBD1. This CDR3 spans 15 amino acids. The V segment lost 2 bases and the J segment 5 bases; nucleotides outside the gene matches: 5. Per germline, CDR1 MNHEY and CDR2 SVGAGI.

The CDR3 loop is CASSEFRTGAAYEQYF. For the CDR3, the DNA is TGTGCCAGCAGTGAATTTAGGACAGGGGCTGCCTACGAGCAGTACTTC. The chain recombines TRBV6-1 with TRBJ2-7, with 9 bases that match TRBD1. The junction had 7 bases not matched to a gene; V was cut back by 2 bases and J by 2 bases. In germline, CDR1 is MNHNS, CDR2 SASEGT. This CDR3 is built from 16 residues.

This clone has just one count. The rearrangement links TRBV25-1 to TRBJ2-6; D perhaps matches TRBD2 (5 bases). V dropped 5 bases and J dropped 3 bases, with 11 bases sitting between them. The germline CDR1 and CDR2 sequences are MGHDK and SYGVNS. This CDR3 is 15 amino acids long. The CDR3 DNA sequence: TGTGCCAGCAGTCCCCCCGGGGTTGGGGCCAACGTCCTGACTTTC. Its translation: CASSPPGVGANVLTF.

The chain recombines TRBV7-7 with TRBJ2-2, with D possibly TRBD1 on 6 matching bases. Looked up from germline, CDR1 is SSHAT and CDR2 is FNYEAQ (reference sequence). This CDR3 is built from 16 residues. CDR3 residues: CATKLIPGEDTGELFF. In nucleotides, the CDR3 is TGTGCTACCAAACTTATACCAGGGGAAGACACCGGGGAGCTGTTTTTT.

The CDR3 protein is CASRPLMVFNEKLFF. For the CDR3, the DNA is TGTGCCAGCAGACCGTTGATGGTCTTTAATGAAAAACTGTTTTTT. This rearrangement joins TRBV6-1 to TRBJ1-4; D unresolved. Germline assignment: CDR1 MNHNS and CDR2 SASEGT. Trimming took off 6 bases at V and 4 bases at J, with 15 bases between the two ends. CDR3 size: 15 residues.

V and J are TRBV5-1 and TRBJ1-2; possibly TRBD1 for D (6 bases). Germline V gene data show CDR1 as SGHRS and CDR2 as YFSETQ. V lost 2 bases and J 4 bases, leaving 9 bases between the germline ends. CDR3 length equals 13 residues. The CDR3 sequence: CASSFTGIYGYTF. CDR3 sequence (DNA): TGCGCCAGCAGCTTTACAGGGATCTATGGCTACACCTTC.

J is TRBJ2-7 and V is TRBV18, with D possibly being TRBD2 (5 bases). CDR3 length: 15 residues. Germline V gives CDR1 KGHSH, CDR2 LQKENI. V was shortened by 3 bases and J by 1 base, with 13 bases between the two germline ends. The CDR3 loop is CASSPRDDGSYEQYF. The CDR3 coding sequence is TGTGCCAGCTCACCCCGGGATGATGGATCCTACGAGCAGTACTTC.

V usage is TRBV27 and J usage is TRBJ1-3; perhaps TRBD1 as D (6 bases). The CDR3 is made up of 14 amino acids. In germline, CDR1 is MNHEY, CDR2 SMNVEV (reference sequence). Trimming removed 4 bases at V and 6 bases at J, with 13 bases between. The CDR3 spells CASSSIQGANTIYF. Here the CDR3 DNA reads TGTGCCAGCAGTTCCATACAGGGAGCAAACACCATATATTTT.